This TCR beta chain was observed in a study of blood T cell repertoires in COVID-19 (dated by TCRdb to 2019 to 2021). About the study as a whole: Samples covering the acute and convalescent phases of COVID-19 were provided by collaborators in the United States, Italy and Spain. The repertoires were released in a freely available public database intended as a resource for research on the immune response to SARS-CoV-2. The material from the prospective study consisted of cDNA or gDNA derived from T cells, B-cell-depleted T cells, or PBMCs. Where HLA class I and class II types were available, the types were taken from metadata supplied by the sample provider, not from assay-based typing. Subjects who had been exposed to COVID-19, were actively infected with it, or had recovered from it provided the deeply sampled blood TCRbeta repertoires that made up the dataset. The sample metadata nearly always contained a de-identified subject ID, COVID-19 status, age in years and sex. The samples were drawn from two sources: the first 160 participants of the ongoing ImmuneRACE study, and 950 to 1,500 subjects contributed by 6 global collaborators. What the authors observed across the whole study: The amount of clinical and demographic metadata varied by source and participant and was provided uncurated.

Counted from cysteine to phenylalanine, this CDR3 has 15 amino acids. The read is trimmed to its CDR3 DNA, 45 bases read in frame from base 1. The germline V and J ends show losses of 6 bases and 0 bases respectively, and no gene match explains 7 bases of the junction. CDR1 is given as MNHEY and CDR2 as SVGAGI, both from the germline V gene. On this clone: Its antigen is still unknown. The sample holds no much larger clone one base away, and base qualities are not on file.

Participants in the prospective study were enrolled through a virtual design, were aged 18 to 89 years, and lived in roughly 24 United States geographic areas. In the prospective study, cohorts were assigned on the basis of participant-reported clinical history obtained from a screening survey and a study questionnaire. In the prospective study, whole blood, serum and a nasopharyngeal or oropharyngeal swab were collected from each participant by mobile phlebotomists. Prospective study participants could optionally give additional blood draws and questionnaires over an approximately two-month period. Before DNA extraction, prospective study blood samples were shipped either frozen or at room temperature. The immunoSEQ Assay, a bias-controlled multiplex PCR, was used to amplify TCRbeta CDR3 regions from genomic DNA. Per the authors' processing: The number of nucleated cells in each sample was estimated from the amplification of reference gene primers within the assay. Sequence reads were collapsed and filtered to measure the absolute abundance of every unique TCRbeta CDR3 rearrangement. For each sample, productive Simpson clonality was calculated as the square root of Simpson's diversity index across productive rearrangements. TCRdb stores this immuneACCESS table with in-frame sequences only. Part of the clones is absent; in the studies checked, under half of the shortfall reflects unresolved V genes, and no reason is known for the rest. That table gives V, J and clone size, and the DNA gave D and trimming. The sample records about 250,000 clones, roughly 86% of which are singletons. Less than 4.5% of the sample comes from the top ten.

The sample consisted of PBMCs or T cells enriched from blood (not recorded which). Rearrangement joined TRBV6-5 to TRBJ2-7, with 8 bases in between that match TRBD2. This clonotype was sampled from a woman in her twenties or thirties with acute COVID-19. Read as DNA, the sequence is TGTGCCAGCAGCCGGACCGGGACTAGCTCCTACGAGCAGTACTTC. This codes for CASSRTGTSSYEQYF.